Sequencing of this T cell receptor beta chain was carried out in a study of blood T cell repertoires in COVID-19. Background on the study: Both acute and convalescent COVID-19 samples were obtained from the United States, Italy and Spain.

Germline CDR1 and CDR2: LGHDT and YNNKEL (reference sequence). Deletions cut 5 bases from V and 2 bases from J, with 9 bases between. The CDR3 is 13 amino acids. Sequenced by immunoSEQ multiplex PCR; TCRdb stores in-frame clones only, minus some. The repertoire holds 220,000 or so clones, with 80% to 85% as singletons. The clonotype was recovered from a woman aged 80 or older with COVID-19, enrolled during active disease. The sample taken for sequencing was peripheral blood. This chain uses TRBV3-1 (or the pseudogene TRBV3-2) with TRBJ1-2; tentative D call: TRBD1 (5 bases). The CDR3 sequence is CASSLDSNYGYTF. The CDR3 DNA reads TGTGCCAGCAGCTTAGACAGCAACTATGGCTACACCTTC.